These 10 T cell receptor beta chains were sequenced from one sample in a study of blood T cell repertoires in COVID-19. Profiled with immunoSEQ multiplex PCR; TCRdb holds only in-frame clones, not every one. In the table there are approximately 290,000 clones, 90% of which are singletons. The sample consisted of PBMCs or T cells enriched from blood (not recorded which). Source of these receptors: a woman younger than 30 with acute COVID-19.

The chain joins TRBV9 to TRBJ1-2; D ambiguous. The V gene's germline CDR1 is SGDLS and CDR2 YYNGEE. With 0 bases removed from V and 9 bases from J, the gap between germline ends came to 12 bases. The CDR3 has 13 residues. DNA of the CDR3: TGTGCCAGCAGCGTAGTTGAGGGCTCTAGCTACACCTTC. Translating gives CASSVVEGSSYTF.

The J gene is TRBJ1-4, the V gene TRBV28; D is undetermined. V lost 6 bases, J lost 2 bases, and 7 bases lay in between. Germline V gene data show CDR1 as MDHEN and CDR2 as SYDVKM. CDR3 length: 13 amino acids. The CDR3 DNA follows: TGTGCCAGCAGACCGCGGACTAATGAAAAACTGTTTTTT. Its translation is CASRPRTNEKLFF.

This chain uses TRBV27 with TRBJ2-5; TRBD2 agrees at 11 bases. V trimming: 2 bases; J trimming: 5 bases; junction bases outside the gene matches: 4. Germline-derived CDR1 and CDR2 are MNHEY and SMNVEV (reference sequence). The CDR3 extends over 15 amino acids. CDR3 coding DNA: TGTGCCAGCAGTTTAATAGCGGGAGGGCAGGAGACCCAGTACTTC. Protein: CASSLIAGGQETQYF.

V gene TRBV3-1 (or the pseudogene TRBV3-2) combines with J gene TRBJ1-1; D ambiguous. Germline CDR1 reads LGHDT; CDR2 reads YNNKEL (reference sequence). Trimming stripped 2 bases from V and 6 bases from J, with 13 bases between. The CDR3 is made up of 14 amino acids. The CDR3 protein is CASSQKIEAPEAFF. The CDR3 nucleotides are TGTGCCAGCAGCCAAAAGATAGAGGCCCCTGAAGCTTTCTTT.

V usage is TRBV6-1 and J usage is TRBJ1-5, with 12 nucleotides matching TRBD1. Losses at the gene ends were 0 bases for V and 10 bases for J; bases not matched to a gene: 10. The CDR3 totals 17 residues. Germline CDR1 and CDR2: MNHNS and SASEGT. The CDR3 DNA reads as TGTGCCAGCAGTGAAGCACCCGGGACAGGGGGCATACGACCCCAGCATTTT. Translating it yields CASSEAPGTGGIRPQHF.

This rearrangement joins TRBV6-5 to TRBJ1-2; 8 bases fit TRBD1. The CDR3 is 13 amino acids. From germline, CDR1 is MNHEY and CDR2 SVGAGI. J was trimmed by 3 bases and V by 4 bases; bases with no gene match: 1. The CDR3 region is CASSSGGDYGYTF. The CDR3 nucleotides read TGTGCCAGCAGTTCAGGGGGCGACTATGGCTACACCTTC.

This sequence joins TRBV24-1 and TRBJ1-5; 7 bases match TRBD1. Germline V lookup: CDR1 KGHDR, CDR2 SFDVKD. The CDR3 loop spans 13 amino acids. V trimming: 7 bases; J trimming: 7 bases; junction bases outside the gene matches: 6. CDR3 amino acids: CATSRGGGQPQHF. The CDR3 region has the DNA TGTGCCACCAGCCGAGGGGGCGGGCAGCCCCAGCATTTT.

V and J are TRBV6-2 or TRBV6-3 and TRBJ1-2; D ambiguous. Germline loops: CDR1 MNHEY, CDR2 SVGEGT. Trimming stripped 6 bases from V and 5 bases from J, with 16 bases between. This CDR3 has 14 residues. The CDR3 DNA reads TGTGCCAGCAGCCACGCCGGAGGGCGTTATGGCTACACCTTC. This codes for CASSHAGGRYGYTF.

The J gene is TRBJ1-1, the V gene TRBV21-1; the table's D call of TRBD1 was not tested on the DNA. TRBV21-1 is termed a pseudogene. The CDR3 is 20 residues long. CDR3 region: CASSKAPLRQGACGNTEAFF. Written as DNA, the CDR3 is TGTGCCAGCAGCAAAGCGCCCCTAAGACAGGGGGCTTGTGGGAACACTGAAGCTTTCTTT.

CDR3 residues: CASSLGGSSGSGEQYF. The CDR3 nucleotides read TGCGCCAGCAGCTTGGGCGGGTCTAGCGGGAGCGGAGAGCAGTACTTC. The V call is TRBV5-1, the J call TRBJ2-7; 10 bases match TRBD2. V dropped 0 bases and J dropped 7; count of bases not matched to a gene: 10. Germline CDR1 SGHRS, CDR2 YFSETQ. The CDR3 runs 16 residues.